This passage covers 14 T cell receptor beta chains from one sample sequenced in a study of blood T cell repertoires in COVID-19 (dated by TCRdb to 2019 to 2021). Receptor libraries were prepared by the immunoSEQ multiplex PCR assay. The immuneACCESS repertoire file appears here via TCRdb, limited to in-frame rearrangements. These files lack a portion of the clones; in checked studies, under half of the deficit traces to unresolved V genes, and the cause of the others is not known. A total of 50,000 to 65,000 clones appear in this sample, around four fifths of them only once. Around 6.6% of the sample goes to the ten largest clones. The material sequenced was peripheral blood. The receptors were gathered from a human donor in a cohort sampled during active COVID-19.

This clone was counted between two and nine times. The rearrangement joins TRBV30 to TRBJ2-6; D is uncertain. The CDR3 is 13 residues long. Germline lookup yields CDR1 GTSNPN and CDR2 SVGIG (reference sequence). V shed 8 bases and J shed 1 base, with 9 bases lying between them. CDR3 sequence: CAPTGSGANVLTF. The CDR3 DNA reads TGTGCCCCAACCGGGTCTGGGGCCAACGTCCTGACTTTC.

This clone was recorded only once. This rearrangement joins TRBV7-9 to TRBJ2-4; 10 nucleotides match TRBD1. Trimming removed 5 bases from V and 0 bases from J; junction bases left unmatched: 7. The length of the CDR3 is 17 residues. CDR1 SEHNR and CDR2 FQNEAQ come from the germline V gene (reference sequence). The CDR3 sequence is CASSHGTGVIAKNIQYF. The CDR3, as DNA: TGTGCCAGCAGCCACGGGACAGGGGTTATAGCCAAAAACATTCAGTACTTC.

This clone was recorded once. J is TRBJ2-1 and V is TRBV10-3, with TRBD1 matching 8 bases. V lost 6 bases and J lost 0; bases outside the gene matches: 1. This CDR3 spans 14 amino acids. CDR1 and CDR2 from the germline V gene are ENHRY and SYGVKD. The CDR3 DNA reads as TGTGCCATCAGGGACAGGGACTCCTACAATGAGCAGTTCTTC. It is translated as CAIRDRDSYNEQFF.

CDR3 in DNA: TGTGCCAGCAGCTTAGAAGGGACAGCTCCCTCTGGAAACACCATATATTTT. Translation gives CASSLEGTAPSGNTIYF. The J gene is TRBJ1-3, the V gene TRBV7-6; 7 bases fit TRBD1. J lost 0 bases, V lost 1 base, and 6 bases had no gene match. Germline-derived CDR1 and CDR2 are SGHVS and FNYEAQ. CDR3 length: 17 residues.

This chain connects TRBV18 to TRBJ2-5; weak D call: TRBD2 (6 bases). Germline lookup yields CDR1 KGHSH and CDR2 LQKENI. Trimming pared 5 bases from V and 10 bases from J, leaving 17 bases between. The CDR3 extends over 13 amino acids. The CDR3 sequence is CASSVTPDGSQYF. The CDR3 coding sequence is TGTGCCAGCTCAGTTACACCCGACGGGAGCCAGTACTTC.

In the case of this clone: Distinct nucleotide sequences in the sample also encode this CDR3. The V gene is TRBV5-1, the J gene TRBJ2-3, with D unresolved. Trimming pared 2 bases from V and 1 base from J, leaving 5 bases between. This CDR3 contains 13 residues. Germline CDR1 SGHRS, CDR2 YFSETQ. The CDR3 DNA reads TGCGCCAGCAGCTTCGAGGGCACAGATACGCAGTATTTT. Translated: CASSFEGTDTQYF.

This clone has more than one count but fewer than ten. The genes are TRBV18 and TRBJ2-7; maybe TRBD2 (6 bases). V was trimmed by 6 bases and J by 4 bases, leaving 16 bases between them. CDR1 KGHSH and CDR2 LQKENI come from the germline V gene. CDR3 size: 14 residues. CDR3: CASSPGTGGYEQYF. In nucleotides, the CDR3 is TGTGCCAGCTCTCCCGGGACTGGAGGGTACGAGCAGTACTTC.

The rearrangement uses TRBV10-3 and TRBJ2-7, with 10 bases aligning to TRBD2. V gave up 3 bases and J gave up 2 bases; unmatched junction bases: 4. The CDR3 sequence is 15 residues long. Germline V gene data show CDR1 as ENHRY and CDR2 as SYGVKD. The CDR3 sequence: CAISEKRGGPYEQYF. CDR3 in DNA: TGTGCCATCAGTGAAAAGCGGGGGGGACCCTACGAGCAGTACTTC.

The chain employs TRBV2 and TRBJ2-1; D perhaps matches TRBD1 (5 bases). From germline, CDR1 is SNHLY and CDR2 FYNNEI. Between the trimmed V and J ends, which lost 6 bases and 6 bases, there was a span of 9 bases. This CDR3 has 12 amino acids. The CDR3 sequence is CASRQGGNEQFF. DNA for the CDR3: TGTGCCAGCAGGCAGGGTGGCAATGAGCAGTTCTTC.

V is TRBV7-9 and J is TRBJ1-3, with D possibly TRBD1 on 5 matching bases. V lost 5 bases and J 0 bases, leaving 14 bases between the germline ends. Germline loops: CDR1 SEHNR, CDR2 FQNEAQ (reference sequence). This CDR3 has 16 amino acids. CDR3 DNA sequence: TGTGCCAGCAGCCCCCGGGGGGGATTCTCTGGAAACACCATATATTTT. Its translation: CASSPRGGFSGNTIYF.

This clone was recorded only once. The rearrangement joins TRBV6-5 to TRBJ2-7, with D maybe TRBD1 (5 bases). The CDR3 is made up of 13 amino acids. The V gene lost 5 bases and the J gene lost 2 bases, with 10 bases spanning the gap. Germline lookup yields CDR1 MNHEY and CDR2 SVGAGI. The CDR3 DNA reads as TGTGCCAGCAGTCCCCAGGGTACCTACGAGCAGTACTTC. Its translation: CASSPQGTYEQYF.

The chain employs TRBV9 and TRBJ2-5, with D perhaps matching TRBD2 (6 bases). Trimming cost V 3 bases and J 5 bases, with 17 bases left between them. The length of the CDR3 is 15 residues. The germline gives CDR1 SGDLS, CDR2 YYNGEE. The CDR3 spells CASSDGGTGGETQYF. CDR3 in DNA: TGTGCCAGCAGCGACGGCGGGACTGGGGGGGAGACCCAGTACTTC. The complete variable domain, with remaining parts taken from reference TRBV9 and TRBJ2-5, reads DSGVTQTPKHLITATGQRVTLRCSPRSGDLSVYWYQQSLDQGLQFLIQYYNGEERAKGNILERFSAQQFPDLHSELNLSSLELGDSALYFCASSDGGTGGETQYFGPGTRLLVL.

The chain is built from TRBV6-2 or TRBV6-3 and TRBJ2-7, with D possibly being TRBD2 (6 bases). This CDR3 comprises 15 residues. Germline V lookup: CDR1 MNHEY, CDR2 SVGEGT. V was pared by 5 bases and J by 9 bases, with 23 bases between. CDR3 region: CASSGLGTALRGQYF. Here the CDR3 DNA reads TGTGCCAGCAGTGGGCTCGGGACTGCCCTACGAGGGCAGTACTTC.

This clone was seen more than once but under ten times. The chain links TRBV6-5 to TRBJ1-5; 7 bases fit TRBD1. Germline CDR1 reads MNHEY; CDR2 reads SVGAGI. The CDR3 has 14 amino acids. Trimming took 5 bases from V and 9 from J; bases not matched to a gene: 10. CDR3 bases: TGTGCCAGCAGTCAGGACAGGTACTTATCGCCCCAGCATTTT. Protein: CASSQDRYLSPQHF.